The TCR beta chain described here comes from a study of shared clonotypes between healthy human individuals. Profiling relied on immunoSEQ multiplex PCR, and the TCRdb table lists in-frame clones only, not all of them. This sample has fewer than 2.5 million clones, with more than 85% found just once. Sequenced input: naive CD4+ T cells from PBMCs. Subset specified: CD45RA+ positively selected. This clonotype was sampled from a man between 18 and 29 years old in good health. Some clones in this sample may be carry-over from other donors' samples.

In nucleotides, the CDR3 is TGTGCCAGCAGCCCGGGGACATCAGAGTATGGCTACACCTTC. Its protein is CASSPGTSEYGYTF. The rearrangement links TRBV28 to TRBJ1-2, with D possibly matching TRBD1 (6 bases). Germline assignment: CDR1 MDHEN and CDR2 SYDVKM. Trimming took 6 bases from V and 5 from J, leaving 16 bases between them. This CDR3 spans 14 amino acids.